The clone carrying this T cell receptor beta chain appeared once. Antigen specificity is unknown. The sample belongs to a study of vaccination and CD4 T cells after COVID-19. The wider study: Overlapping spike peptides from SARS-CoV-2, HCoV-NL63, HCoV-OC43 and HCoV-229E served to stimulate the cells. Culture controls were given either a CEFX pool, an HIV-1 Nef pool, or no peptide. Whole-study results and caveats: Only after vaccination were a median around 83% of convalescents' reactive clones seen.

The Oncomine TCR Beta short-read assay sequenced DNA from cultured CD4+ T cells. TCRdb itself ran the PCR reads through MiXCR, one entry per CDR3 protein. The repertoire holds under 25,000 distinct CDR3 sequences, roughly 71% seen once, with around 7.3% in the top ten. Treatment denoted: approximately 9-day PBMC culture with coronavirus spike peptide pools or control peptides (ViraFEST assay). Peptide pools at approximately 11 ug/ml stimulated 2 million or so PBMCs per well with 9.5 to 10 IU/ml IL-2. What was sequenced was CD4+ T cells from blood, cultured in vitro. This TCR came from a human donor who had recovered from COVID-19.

CDR3 bases: TGTGCCAGCAGCCCAGGACAGGGAAGTAATGAAAAACTGTTTTTT. It codes for CASSPGQGSNEKLFF. This rearrangement joins TRBV7-9 to TRBJ1-4; 8 bases line up with TRBD1. This CDR3 has 15 amino acids. Looked up from germline, CDR1 is SEHNR and CDR2 is FQNEAQ (reference sequence). The V and J ends lost 5 bases and 4 bases, in that order; junction bases with no gene match: 6.